Shown below are 13 T cell receptor beta chains from a single sample sequenced in a study of identical twins. TCRdb recomputed calls from the 5' RACE reads with MiXCR, one row per CDR3 protein. The table lists some 1,600,000 distinct CDR3 sequences, around a third of them singletons, with approximately 0.29% in the top ten. The sequencing sample was made of cord blood. These receptors originate from a newborn girl in good health.

This clonotype appeared a few times. The chain links TRBV27 to TRBJ1-5; tentatively, D is TRBD1 (5 bases). Germline CDR1 and CDR2: MNHEY and SMNVEV (reference sequence). V was clipped by 2 bases and J by 6 bases, with 8 bases between them. This CDR3 has 13 residues. CDR3 loop: CASSLAGLQPQHF. The DNA of the CDR3 is TGTGCCAGCAGTTTAGCGGGGCTTCAGCCCCAGCATTTT.

This clonotype appeared once. The chain combines TRBV29-1 with TRBJ2-1; D gene uncertain. The CDR3 is 12 residues long. Per the germline V gene, CDR1 is SQVTM and CDR2 is ANQGSEA. Trimming took 3 bases from V and 7 from J, leaving 10 bases between them. CDR3 amino acids: CSVEGLRNEQFF. DNA for the CDR3: TGCAGCGTTGAGGGGTTGAGAAATGAGCAGTTCTTC.

This chain joins TRBV27 and TRBJ2-7; D may be TRBD2 (5 bases). This CDR3 is built from 15 residues. CDR1 and CDR2 from the germline V gene are MNHEY and SMNVEV (reference sequence). The V and J ends lost 5 bases and 1 base respectively, with 15 bases between them. In DNA form, the CDR3 reads TGTGCCAGCAGTCCTAGAGCGGACCGATCCTACGAGCAGTACTTC. Translating gives CASSPRADRSYEQYF.

This clonotype was detected a few times. This sequence joins TRBV7-6 and TRBJ2-1; D might be TRBD2 (6 bases). The CDR3 runs 16 residues. Between the trimmed V and J ends, which lost 0 bases and 2 bases, there was a span of 11 bases. CDR1 SGHVS and CDR2 FNYEAQ come from the germline V gene. DNA for the CDR3: TGTGCCAGCAGCTTAGCTCGGCTAGCGCCCTACAATGAGCAGTTCTTC. This encodes CASSLARLAPYNEQFF.

Only a few counts were recorded for this clonotype. This sequence joins TRBV7-2 and TRBJ2-3, with 8 positions matching TRBD2. Unmatched junction bases numbered 10, after V lost 0 bases and J lost 5 bases. Germline-derived CDR1 and CDR2 are SGHTA and FQGNSA. This CDR3 is built from 17 residues. CDR3 coding DNA: TGTGCCAGCAGCTTAGCTAGGGGTAGCGGGATACGAGATACGCAGTATTTT. Translation: CASSLARGSGIRDTQYF.

This chain joins TRBV28 and TRBJ1-5; tentatively, D is TRBD1 (6 bases). The CDR3 has 14 residues. Trimming took 6 bases from V and 1 from J, leaving 10 bases between them. Germline V gene sequence: CDR1 MDHEN, CDR2 SYDVKM. CDR3 coding DNA: TGTGCCAGCAGAAGGGGGGGGAGCAATCAGCCCCAGCATTTT. Amino acids: CASRRGGSNQPQHF.

On this clonotype: An end of the junction differs from the germline gene, which may be a read error. The chain combines TRBV7-8 with TRBJ2-3; D is unclear. The CDR3 sequence is 16 residues long. Germline lookup yields CDR1 SGHVS and CDR2 FQNEAQ. Here the CDR3 DNA reads TGTGCCAGCAGCCCACTGCCCCGAACAAGCACAGATACGCTGTATTTT. Translated, it gives CASSPLPRTSTDTLYF.

As for this clonotype: One base away lies a much larger clone, so this may be a sequencing read error. The chain couples TRBV12-3 or TRBV12-4 to TRBJ2-3; D not certain. This CDR3 spans 15 amino acids. CDR3 in DNA: TGTGCCGGCAGTTTCGGCGGATCTAGCACAGATACGCAGTATTTT. Translated, it gives CAGSFGGSSTDTQYF.

This clonotype was recorded a few times. The V call is TRBV12-3 or TRBV12-4, the J call TRBJ2-2; D is possibly TRBD2 (6 bases). The CDR3 is 13 amino acids. V was trimmed by 10 bases and J by 6 bases, leaving 15 bases between them. CDR3 in DNA: TGTGCCACCAAAGCGGCGGGACCCGGGGAGCTGTTTTTT. It translates to CATKAAGPGELFF.

This clonotype was counted a few times. The chain has TRBV2 and TRBJ2-3, with 8 bases identical to TRBD2. This CDR3 contains 14 residues. Per the germline V gene, CDR1 is SNHLY and CDR2 is FYNNEI. The J segment lost 6 bases and the V segment lost 4 bases, leaving 6 bases of the junction unmatched. The CDR3 region has the DNA TGTGCCAGCAGTGGTCGAGCGGGAGTGGATACGCAGTATTTT. This sequence encodes CASSGRAGVDTQYF. The full variable domain, with the rest looked up from reference TRBV2 and TRBJ2-3, is EPEVTQTPSHQVTQMGQEVILRCVPISNHLYFYWYRQILGQKVEFLVSFYNNEISEKSEIFDDQFSVERPDGSNFTLKIRSTKLEDSAMYFCASSGRAGVDTQYFGPGTRLTVL.

This clonotype showed up many times. The genes are TRBV9 and TRBJ1-2, with D tentatively TRBD1 (5 bases). The CDR3 is made up of 10 amino acids. The germline V and J ends were trimmed by 3 bases and 8 bases, with 5 bases remaining between them. The germline V gene encodes CDR1 SGDLS and CDR2 YYNGEE. Written as DNA, the CDR3 is TGTGCCAGCAGCGGACAGGGCTACACCTTC. It translates to CASSGQGYTF. The entire variable domain, with the rest obtained from reference TRBV9 and TRBJ1-2, is as follows: DSGVTQTPKHLITATGQRVTLRCSPRSGDLSVYWYQQSLDQGLQFLIQYYNGEERAKGNILERFSAQQFPDLHSELNLSSLELGDSALYFCASSGQGYTFGSGTRLTVV.

This clonotype was detected a few times. CDR3 protein: CSARVASDTQYF. In DNA, the CDR3 is TGCAGTGCTAGAGTCGCCAGCGATACGCAGTATTTT. The V gene is TRBV20-1, the J gene TRBJ2-3; D is undetermined. V gave up 1 base and J gave up 6 bases, with 8 bases separating them. The germline gives CDR1 DFQATT, CDR2 SNEGSKA (reference sequence). The CDR3 length is 12 residues.

V usage is TRBV3-1 and J usage is TRBJ2-5; maybe TRBD2 (6 bases). Germline V gene data show CDR1 as LGHDT and CDR2 as YNNKEL (reference sequence). V was trimmed by 0 bases and J by 11 bases, leaving 22 bases between them. This CDR3 region has 16 residues. The CDR3 sequence is CASSQDLSGARDEQYF. For the CDR3, the DNA is TGTGCCAGCAGCCAAGATCTTAGCGGTGCCCGCGATGAGCAGTACTTC.